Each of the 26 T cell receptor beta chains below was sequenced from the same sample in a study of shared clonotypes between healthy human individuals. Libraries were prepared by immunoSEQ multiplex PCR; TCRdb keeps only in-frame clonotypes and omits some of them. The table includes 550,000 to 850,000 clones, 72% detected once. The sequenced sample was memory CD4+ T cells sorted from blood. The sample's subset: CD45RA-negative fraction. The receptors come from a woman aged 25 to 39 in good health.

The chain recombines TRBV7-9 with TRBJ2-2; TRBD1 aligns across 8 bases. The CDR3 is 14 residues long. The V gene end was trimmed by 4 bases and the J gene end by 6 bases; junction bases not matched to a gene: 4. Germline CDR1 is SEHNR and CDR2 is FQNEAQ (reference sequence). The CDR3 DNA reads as TGTGCCAGCAGCTCCTACAGGGGGTCCGGGGAGCTGTTTTTT. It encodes CASSSYRGSGELFF.

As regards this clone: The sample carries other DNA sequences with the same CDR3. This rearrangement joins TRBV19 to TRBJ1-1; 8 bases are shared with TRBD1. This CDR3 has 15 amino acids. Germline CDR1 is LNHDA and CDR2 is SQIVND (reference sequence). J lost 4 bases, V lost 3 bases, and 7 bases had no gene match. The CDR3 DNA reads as TGTGCCAGTAGTATTCAGGGGGCTGGGGGCACTGAAGCTTTCTTT. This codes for CASSIQGAGGTEAFF.

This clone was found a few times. CDR3 in DNA: TGCGCCAGCAGCCAAGAAACCGTGGCGAGGGATACGCAGTATTTT. Encoded protein: CASSQETVARDTQYF. J is TRBJ2-3 and V is TRBV5-1; no reliable D call. The germline V gene has CDR1 SGHRS and CDR2 YFSETQ. With 4 bases removed from V and 6 bases from J, the gap between germline ends came to 18 bases. This CDR3 has 15 amino acids.

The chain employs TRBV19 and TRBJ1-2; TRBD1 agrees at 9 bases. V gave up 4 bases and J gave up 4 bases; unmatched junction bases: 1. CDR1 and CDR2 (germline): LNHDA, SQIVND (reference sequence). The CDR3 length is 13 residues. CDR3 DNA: TGTGCCAGTAGTAACAGGGGGCCCTATGGCTACACCTTC. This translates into CASSNRGPYGYTF.

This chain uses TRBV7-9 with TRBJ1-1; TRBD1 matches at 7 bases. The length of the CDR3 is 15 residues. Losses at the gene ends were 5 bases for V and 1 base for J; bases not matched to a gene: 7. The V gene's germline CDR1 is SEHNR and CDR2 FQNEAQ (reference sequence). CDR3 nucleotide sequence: TGTGCCAGCAGCCCCACGACAGGGTCGAACACTGAAGCTTTCTTT. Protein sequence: CASSPTTGSNTEAFF.

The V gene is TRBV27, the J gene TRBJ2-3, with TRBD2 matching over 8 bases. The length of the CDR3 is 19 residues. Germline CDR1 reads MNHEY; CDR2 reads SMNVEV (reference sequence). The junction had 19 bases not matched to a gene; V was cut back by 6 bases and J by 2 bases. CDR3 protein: CASSAIIKSGSASTDTQYF. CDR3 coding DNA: TGTGCCAGCAGCGCAATAATAAAAAGCGGGAGCGCGTCCACAGATACGCAGTATTTT.

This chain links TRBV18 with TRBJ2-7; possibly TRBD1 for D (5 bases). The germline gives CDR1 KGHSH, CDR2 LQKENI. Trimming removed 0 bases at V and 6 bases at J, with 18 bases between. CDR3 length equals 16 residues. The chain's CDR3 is CASSPPTGKQLGEQYF. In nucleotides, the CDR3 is TGTGCCAGCTCACCACCAACAGGCAAGCAGCTTGGCGAGCAGTACTTC.

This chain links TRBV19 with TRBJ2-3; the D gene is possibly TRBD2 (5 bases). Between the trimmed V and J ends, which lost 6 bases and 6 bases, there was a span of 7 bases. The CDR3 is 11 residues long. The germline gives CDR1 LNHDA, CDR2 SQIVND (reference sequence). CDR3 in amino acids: CASRREDTQYF. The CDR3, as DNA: TGTGCCAGTAGAAGGGAGGATACGCAGTATTTT.

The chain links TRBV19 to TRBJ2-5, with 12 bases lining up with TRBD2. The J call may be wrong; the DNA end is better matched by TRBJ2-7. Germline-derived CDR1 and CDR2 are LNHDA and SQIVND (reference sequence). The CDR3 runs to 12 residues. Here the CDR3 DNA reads TGTGCCAGCGGACTAGCGGGACACGAGCAGTACTTC. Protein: CASGLAGHEQYF.

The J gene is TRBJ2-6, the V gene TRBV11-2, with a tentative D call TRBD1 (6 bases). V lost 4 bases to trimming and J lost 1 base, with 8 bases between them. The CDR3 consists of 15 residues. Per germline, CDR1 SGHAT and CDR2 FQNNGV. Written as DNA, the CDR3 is TGTGCCAGCAGCTCCGACAGGTCTGGGGCCAACGTCCTGACTTTC. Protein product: CASSSDRSGANVLTF.

The CDR3 sequence is CASIDGELFF. CDR3 coding DNA: TGCGCCAGCATTGACGGGGAGCTGTTTTTT. The rearrangement joins TRBV10-1 to TRBJ2-2; D call uncertain. The germline V gene has CDR1 WNHNN and CDR2 SYGVQD (reference sequence). The germline V and J ends were trimmed by 7 bases and 7 bases, with 4 bases remaining between them. The CDR3 runs 10 residues.

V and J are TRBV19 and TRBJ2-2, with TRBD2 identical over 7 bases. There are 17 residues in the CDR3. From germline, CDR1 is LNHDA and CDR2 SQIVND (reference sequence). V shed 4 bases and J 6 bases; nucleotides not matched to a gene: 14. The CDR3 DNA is TGTGCCAGTAGTAGCCCCTTCGGCGGGAGTGGCGCCGGGGAGCTGTTTTTT. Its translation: CASSSPFGGSGAGELFF.

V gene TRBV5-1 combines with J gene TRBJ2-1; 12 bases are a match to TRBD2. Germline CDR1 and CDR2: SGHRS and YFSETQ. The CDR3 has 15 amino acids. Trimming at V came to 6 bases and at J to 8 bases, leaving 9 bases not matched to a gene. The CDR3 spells CASTLAGGFGDEQFF. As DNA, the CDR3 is TGCGCCAGCACTCTAGCGGGAGGGTTTGGCGATGAGCAGTTCTTC.

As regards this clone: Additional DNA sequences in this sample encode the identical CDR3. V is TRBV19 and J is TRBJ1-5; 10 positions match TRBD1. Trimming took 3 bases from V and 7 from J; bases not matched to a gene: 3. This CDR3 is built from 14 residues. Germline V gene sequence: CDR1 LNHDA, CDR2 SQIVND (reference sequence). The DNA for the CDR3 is TGTGCCAGTAGTATTGGGACAGGGGAACAGCCCCAGCATTTT. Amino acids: CASSIGTGEQPQHF.

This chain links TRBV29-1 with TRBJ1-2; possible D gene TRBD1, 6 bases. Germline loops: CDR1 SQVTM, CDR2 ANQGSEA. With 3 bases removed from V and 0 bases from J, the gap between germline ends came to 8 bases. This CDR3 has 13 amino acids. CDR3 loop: CSVETGPNYGYTF. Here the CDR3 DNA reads TGCAGCGTTGAGACAGGACCTAACTATGGCTACACCTTC.

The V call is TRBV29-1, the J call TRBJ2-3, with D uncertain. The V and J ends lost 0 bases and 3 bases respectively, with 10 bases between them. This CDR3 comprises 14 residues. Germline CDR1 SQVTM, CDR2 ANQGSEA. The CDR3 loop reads CSVEDLGSTDTQYF. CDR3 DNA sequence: TGCAGCGTTGAAGATCTGGGTTCTACAGATACGCAGTATTTT.

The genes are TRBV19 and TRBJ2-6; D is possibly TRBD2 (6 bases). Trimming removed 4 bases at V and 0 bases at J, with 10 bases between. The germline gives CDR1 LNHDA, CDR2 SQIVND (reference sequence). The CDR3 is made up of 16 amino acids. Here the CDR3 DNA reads TGTGCCAGTAGTAGGTACGGGAGCTCTGGGGCCAACGTCCTGACTTTC. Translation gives CASSRYGSSGANVLTF. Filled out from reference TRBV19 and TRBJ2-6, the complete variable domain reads DGGITQSPKYLFRKEGQNVTLSCEQNLNHDAMYWYRQDPGQGLRLIYYSQIVNDFQKGDIAEGYSVSREKKESFPLTVTSAQKNPTAFYLCASSRYGSSGANVLTFGAGSRLTVL.

Written as DNA, the CDR3 is TGTGCCAGCAGTGCTACCGGGACAGGTTCTTACGAGCAGTACTTC. Its translation is CASSATGTGSYEQYF. V and J are TRBV6-6 and TRBJ2-7; 8 bases fit TRBD1. V lost 5 bases to trimming and J lost 4 bases; unmatched junction nucleotides: 10. Germline V gene data show CDR1 as MNHNY and CDR2 as SVGAGI (reference sequence). This CDR3 region has 15 residues.

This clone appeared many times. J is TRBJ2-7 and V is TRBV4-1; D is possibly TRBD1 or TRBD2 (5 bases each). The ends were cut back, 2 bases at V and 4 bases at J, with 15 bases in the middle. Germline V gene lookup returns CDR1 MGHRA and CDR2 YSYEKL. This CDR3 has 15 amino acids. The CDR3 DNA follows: TGCGCCAGCAGCCAACCTACGGGGACCAATTACGAGCAGTACTTC. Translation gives CASSQPTGTNYEQYF.

DNA for the CDR3: TGCGCCAGCAGTGAAGGGACCCTCTACGAGCAGTACTTC. This gives the protein CASSEGTLYEQYF. The rearrangement joins TRBV10-1 to TRBJ2-7, with D perhaps being TRBD1 or TRBD2 (5 bases each). Trimming stripped 3 bases from V and 3 bases from J, with 9 bases between. The CDR3 is 13 amino acids. Looked up from germline, CDR1 is WNHNN and CDR2 is SYGVQD (reference sequence).

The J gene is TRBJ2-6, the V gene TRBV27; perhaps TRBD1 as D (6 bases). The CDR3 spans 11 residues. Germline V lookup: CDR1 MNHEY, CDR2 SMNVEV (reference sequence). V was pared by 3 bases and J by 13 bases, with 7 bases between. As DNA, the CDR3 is TGTGCCAGCAGTTTCAGGGGAGTCCTGACTTTC. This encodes CASSFRGVLTF.

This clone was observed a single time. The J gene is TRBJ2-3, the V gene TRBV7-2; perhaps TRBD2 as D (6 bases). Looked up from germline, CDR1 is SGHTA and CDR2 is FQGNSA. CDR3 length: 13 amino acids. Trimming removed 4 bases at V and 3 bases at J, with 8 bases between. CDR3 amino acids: CASSYLATDTQYF. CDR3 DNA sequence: TGTGCCAGCAGCTACCTAGCGACAGATACGCAGTATTTT.

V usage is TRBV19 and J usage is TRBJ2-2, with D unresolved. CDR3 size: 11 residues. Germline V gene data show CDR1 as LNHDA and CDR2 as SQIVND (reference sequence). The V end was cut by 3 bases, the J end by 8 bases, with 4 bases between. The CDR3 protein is CASSIGGELFF. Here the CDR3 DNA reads TGTGCCAGTAGTATTGGTGGGGAGCTGTTTTTT. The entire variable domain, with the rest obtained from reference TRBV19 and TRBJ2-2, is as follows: DGGITQSPKYLFRKEGQNVTLSCEQNLNHDAMYWYRQDPGQGLRLIYYSQIVNDFQKGDIAEGYSVSREKKESFPLTVTSAQKNPTAFYLCASSIGGELFFGEGSRLTVL.

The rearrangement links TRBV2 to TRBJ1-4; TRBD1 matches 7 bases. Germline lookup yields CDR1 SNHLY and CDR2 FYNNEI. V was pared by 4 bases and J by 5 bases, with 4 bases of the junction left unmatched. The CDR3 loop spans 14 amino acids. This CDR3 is CASSVGRGNEKLFF. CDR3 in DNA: TGTGCCAGCAGTGTCGGCAGGGGGAATGAAAAACTGTTTTTT. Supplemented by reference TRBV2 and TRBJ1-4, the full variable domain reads EPEVTQTPSHQVTQMGQEVILRCVPISNHLYFYWYRQILGQKVEFLVSFYNNEISEKSEIFDDQFSVERPDGSNFTLKIRSTKLEDSAMYFCASSVGRGNEKLFFGSGTQLSVL.

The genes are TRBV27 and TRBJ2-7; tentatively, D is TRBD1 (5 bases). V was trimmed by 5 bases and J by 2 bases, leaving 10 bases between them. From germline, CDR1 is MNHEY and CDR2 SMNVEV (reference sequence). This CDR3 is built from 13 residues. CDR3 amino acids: CASSVDRTYEQYF. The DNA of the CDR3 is TGTGCCAGCAGTGTCGACAGAACCTACGAGCAGTACTTC.

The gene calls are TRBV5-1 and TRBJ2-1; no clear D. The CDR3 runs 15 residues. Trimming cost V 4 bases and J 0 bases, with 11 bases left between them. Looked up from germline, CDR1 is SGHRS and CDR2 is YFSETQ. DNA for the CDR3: TGCGCCAGCAGCCTGACCACACACTCCTACAATGAGCAGTTCTTC. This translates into CASSLTTHSYNEQFF.